This T cell receptor beta chain was retrieved from a study of cytomegalovirus exposure and HLA in healthy donors. PCR used 60 Vbeta primers and 13 Jbeta primers. Data came from immunoSEQ multiplex PCR; TCRdb stores just in-frame clones and leaves some out. The table has about 190,000 clones, 79% seen once. This clone occurred a few times. The CDR3 loop spans 14 amino acids. Trimming took 3 bases from V and 2 from J, leaving 10 bases between them. Germline V lookup: CDR1 SGHRS, CDR2 YFSETQ. The source is a woman in her late teens or twenties in good health and CMV-seronegative. Sequencing input: PBMCs. The chain couples TRBV5-1 to TRBJ2-3; D is possibly TRBD2 (5 bases). This CDR3 is CASSSLRDTDTQYF. In DNA, the CDR3 is TGCGCCAGCAGCTCCCTTCGGGACACAGATACGCAGTATTTT. Looking up the rest from reference TRBV5-1 and TRBJ2-3 gives the full variable domain: KAGVTQTPRYLIKTRGQQVTLSCSPISGHRSVSWYQQTPGQGLQFLFEYFSETQRNKGNFPGRFSGRQFSNSRSEMNVSTLELGDSALYLCASSSLRDTDTQYFGPGTRLTVL.